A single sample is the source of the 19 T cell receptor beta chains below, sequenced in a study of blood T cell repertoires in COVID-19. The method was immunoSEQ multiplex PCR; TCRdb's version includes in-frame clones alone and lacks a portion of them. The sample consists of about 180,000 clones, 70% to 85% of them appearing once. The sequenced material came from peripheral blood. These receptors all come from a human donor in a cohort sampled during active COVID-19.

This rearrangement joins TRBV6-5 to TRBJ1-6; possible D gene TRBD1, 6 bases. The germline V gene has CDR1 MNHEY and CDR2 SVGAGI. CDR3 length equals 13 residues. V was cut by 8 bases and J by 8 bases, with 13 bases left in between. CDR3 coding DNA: TGTGCCAGCGGAATTTCAGGGGATTCACCCCTCCACTTT. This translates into CASGISGDSPLHF.

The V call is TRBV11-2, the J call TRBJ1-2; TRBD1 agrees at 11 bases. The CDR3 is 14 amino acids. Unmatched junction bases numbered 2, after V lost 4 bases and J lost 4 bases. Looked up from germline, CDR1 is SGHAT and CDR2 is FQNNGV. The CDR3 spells CASSSGTGGYGYTF. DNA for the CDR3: TGTGCCAGCAGCTCGGGGACAGGGGGCTATGGCTACACCTTC.

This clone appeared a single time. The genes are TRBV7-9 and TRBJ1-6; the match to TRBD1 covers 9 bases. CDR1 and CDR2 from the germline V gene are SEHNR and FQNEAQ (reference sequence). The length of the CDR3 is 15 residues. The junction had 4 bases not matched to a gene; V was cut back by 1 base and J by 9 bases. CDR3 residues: CASSLGDRVGSPLHF. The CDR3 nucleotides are TGTGCCAGCAGCTTAGGGGACAGGGTCGGTTCACCCCTCCACTTT.

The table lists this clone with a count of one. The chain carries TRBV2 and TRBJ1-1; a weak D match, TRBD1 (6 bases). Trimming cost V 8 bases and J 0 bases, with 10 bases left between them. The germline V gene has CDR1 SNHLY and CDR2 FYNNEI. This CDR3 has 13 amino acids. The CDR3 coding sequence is TGTGCCAGCGCACAGGGCGTGAACACTGAAGCTTTCTTT. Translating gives CASAQGVNTEAFF.

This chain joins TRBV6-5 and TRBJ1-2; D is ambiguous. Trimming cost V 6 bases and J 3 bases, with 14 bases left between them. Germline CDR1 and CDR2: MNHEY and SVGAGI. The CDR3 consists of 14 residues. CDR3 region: CASRRGRSDYGYTF. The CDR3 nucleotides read TGTGCCAGCAGGCGAGGCCGGTCCGACTATGGCTACACCTTC.

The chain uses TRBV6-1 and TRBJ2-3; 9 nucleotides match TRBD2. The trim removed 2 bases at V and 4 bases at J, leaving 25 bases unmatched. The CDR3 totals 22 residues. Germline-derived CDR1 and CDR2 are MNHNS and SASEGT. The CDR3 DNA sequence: TGTGCCAGCAGTGAAACCAAGTCCCAGAACGAAGCGGGGGGCGGCGTGGCAGATACGCAGTATTTT. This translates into CASSETKSQNEAGGGVADTQYF.

CDR3 amino acids: CASSRQGNQPQHF. The CDR3 DNA reads as TGTGCCAGCAGCCGACAGGGAAACCAGCCCCAGCATTTT. The gene calls are TRBV7-8 and TRBJ1-5; 7 nucleotides agree with TRBD1. Germline V gives CDR1 SGHVS, CDR2 FQNEAQ. The J segment lost 7 bases and the V segment lost 5 bases, leaving 5 bases of the junction unmatched. The CDR3 has 13 amino acids.

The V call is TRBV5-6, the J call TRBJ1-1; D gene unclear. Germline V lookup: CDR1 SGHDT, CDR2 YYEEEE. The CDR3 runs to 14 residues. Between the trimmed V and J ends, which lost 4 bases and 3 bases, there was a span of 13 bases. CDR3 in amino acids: CASSPGSFDTEAFF. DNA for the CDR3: TGTGCCAGCAGCCCGGGGTCCTTTGACACTGAAGCTTTCTTT.

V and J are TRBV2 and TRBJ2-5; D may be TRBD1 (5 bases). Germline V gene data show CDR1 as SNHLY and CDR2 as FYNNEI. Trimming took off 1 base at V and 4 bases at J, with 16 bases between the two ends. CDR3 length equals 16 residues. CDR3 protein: CASSEVEGQGGETQYF. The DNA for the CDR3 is TGTGCCAGCAGTGAAGTTGAAGGGCAGGGTGGAGAGACCCAGTACTTC.

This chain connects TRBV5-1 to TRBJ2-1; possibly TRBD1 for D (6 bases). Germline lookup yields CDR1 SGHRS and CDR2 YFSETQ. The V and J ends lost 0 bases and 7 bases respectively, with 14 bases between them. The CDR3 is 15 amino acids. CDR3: CASSLEGTTLNEQFF. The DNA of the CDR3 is TGCGCCAGCAGCTTGGAAGGGACAACTCTAAATGAGCAGTTCTTC.

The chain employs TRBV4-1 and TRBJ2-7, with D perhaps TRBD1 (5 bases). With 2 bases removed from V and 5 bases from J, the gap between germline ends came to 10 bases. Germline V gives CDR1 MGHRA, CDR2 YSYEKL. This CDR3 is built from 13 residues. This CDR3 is CASSQNWGNEQYF. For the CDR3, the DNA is TGCGCCAGCAGCCAAAACTGGGGCAACGAGCAGTACTTC.

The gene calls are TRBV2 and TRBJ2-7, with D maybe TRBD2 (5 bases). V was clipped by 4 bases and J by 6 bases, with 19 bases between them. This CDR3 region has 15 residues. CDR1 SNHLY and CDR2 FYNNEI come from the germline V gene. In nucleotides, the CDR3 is TGTGCCAGCAGTGGTCGGGGAGTGGAAGCAAGCGAGCAGTACTTC. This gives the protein CASSGRGVEASEQYF. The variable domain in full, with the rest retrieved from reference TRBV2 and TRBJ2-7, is EPEVTQTPSHQVTQMGQEVILRCVPISNHLYFYWYRQILGQKVEFLVSFYNNEISEKSEIFDDQFSVERPDGSNFTLKIRSTKLEDSAMYFCASSGRGVEASEQYFGPGTRLTVT.

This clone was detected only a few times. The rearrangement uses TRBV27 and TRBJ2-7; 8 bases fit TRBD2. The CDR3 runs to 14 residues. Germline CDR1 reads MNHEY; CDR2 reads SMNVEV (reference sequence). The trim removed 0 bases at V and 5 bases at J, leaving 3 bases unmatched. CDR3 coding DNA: TGTGCCAGCAGTTTATCTCGGGGGGGCGACGAGCAGTACTTC. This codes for CASSLSRGGDEQYF.

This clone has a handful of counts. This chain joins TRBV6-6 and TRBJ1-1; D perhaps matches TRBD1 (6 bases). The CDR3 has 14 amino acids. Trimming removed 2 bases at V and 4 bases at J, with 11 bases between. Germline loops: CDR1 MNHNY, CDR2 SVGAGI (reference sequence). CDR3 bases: TGTGCCAGCAGTTACGAGGGGGTTAGCACTGAAGCTTTCTTT. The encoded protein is CASSYEGVSTEAFF.

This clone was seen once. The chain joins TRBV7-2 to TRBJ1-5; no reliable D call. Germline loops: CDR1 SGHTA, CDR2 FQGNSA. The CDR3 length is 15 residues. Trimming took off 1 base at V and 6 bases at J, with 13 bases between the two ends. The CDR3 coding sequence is TGTGCCAGCAGCTTAGTAAAGGGCGGGAGTCAGCCCCAGCATTTT. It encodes CASSLVKGGSQPQHF.

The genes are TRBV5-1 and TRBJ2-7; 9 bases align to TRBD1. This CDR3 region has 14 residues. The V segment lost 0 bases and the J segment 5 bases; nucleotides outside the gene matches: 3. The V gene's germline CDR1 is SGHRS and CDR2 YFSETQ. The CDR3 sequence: CASSLAGQGDEQYF. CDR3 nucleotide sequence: TGCGCCAGCAGCTTGGCGGGACAGGGAGACGAGCAGTACTTC. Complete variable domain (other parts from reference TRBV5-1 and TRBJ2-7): KAGVTQTPRYLIKTRGQQVTLSCSPISGHRSVSWYQQTPGQGLQFLFEYFSETQRNKGNFPGRFSGRQFSNSRSEMNVSTLELGDSALYLCASSLAGQGDEQYFGPGTRLTVT.

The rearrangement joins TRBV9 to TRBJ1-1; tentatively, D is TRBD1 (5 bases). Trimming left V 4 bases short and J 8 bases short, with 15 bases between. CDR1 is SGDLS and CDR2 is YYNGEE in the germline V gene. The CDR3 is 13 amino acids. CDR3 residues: CASSPGVGREAFF. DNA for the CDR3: TGTGCCAGCAGCCCGGGGGTCGGGAGGGAAGCTTTCTTT.

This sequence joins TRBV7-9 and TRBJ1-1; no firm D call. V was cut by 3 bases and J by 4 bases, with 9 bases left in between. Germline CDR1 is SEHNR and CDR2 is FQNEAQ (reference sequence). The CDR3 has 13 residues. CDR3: CASSFERSTEAFF. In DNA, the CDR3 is TGTGCCAGCAGCTTTGAGAGAAGCACTGAAGCTTTCTTT.

The CDR3 DNA follows: TGCGCCAGCAGCCCTAAAGGGGGCGCGGGTGAAAAACTGTTTTTT. It is translated as CASSPKGGAGEKLFF. This sequence joins TRBV5-1 and TRBJ1-4; 7 nucleotides agree with TRBD1. There are 15 residues in the CDR3. V was clipped by 4 bases and J by 7 bases; unmatched bases: 10. Germline assignment: CDR1 SGHRS and CDR2 YFSETQ. The full variable domain, rest sourced from reference TRBV5-1 and TRBJ1-4, is KAGVTQTPRYLIKTRGQQVTLSCSPISGHRSVSWYQQTPGQGLQFLFEYFSETQRNKGNFPGRFSGRQFSNSRSEMNVSTLELGDSALYLCASSPKGGAGEKLFFGSGTQLSVL.